This T cell receptor (beta chain) is drawn from a study of T cell repertoires in cytomegalovirus infection. V shed 3 bases, J shed 3 bases, and the junction held 4 bases outside the gene matches. This CDR3 spans 16 amino acids. Germline V gives CDR1 SGHVS, CDR2 FNYEAQ. This clonotype was seen a handful of times. Its antigen is not known. One entry per CDR3 protein results from TCRdb running MiXCR on the reads. The sample records some 900,000 distinct CDR3 sequences, 30% to 35% being singletons. The rearrangement joins TRBV7-6 to TRBJ2-2; the match to TRBD1 covers 10 bases. The clonotype was recovered from a human donor in good health (CMV status not recorded). Some clones in this sample may be carry-over from other donors' samples. The starting material was cultured CD8+ T cells from PBMCs, obtained from culture after CMV antigen stimulation. The CDR3 is CASSFPGTGDTGELFF. CDR3 coding DNA: TGTGCCAGCAGCTTTCCCGGGACAGGGGACACCGGGGAGCTGTTTTTT. The full variable domain, in which reference TRBV7-6 and TRBJ2-2 provide the parts outside the CDR3, is GAGVSQSPRYKVTKRGQDVALRCDPISGHVSLYWYRQALGQGPEFLTYFNYEAQQDKSGLPNDRFSAERPEGSISTLTIQRTEQRDSAMYRCASSFPGTGDTGELFFGEGSRLTVL.